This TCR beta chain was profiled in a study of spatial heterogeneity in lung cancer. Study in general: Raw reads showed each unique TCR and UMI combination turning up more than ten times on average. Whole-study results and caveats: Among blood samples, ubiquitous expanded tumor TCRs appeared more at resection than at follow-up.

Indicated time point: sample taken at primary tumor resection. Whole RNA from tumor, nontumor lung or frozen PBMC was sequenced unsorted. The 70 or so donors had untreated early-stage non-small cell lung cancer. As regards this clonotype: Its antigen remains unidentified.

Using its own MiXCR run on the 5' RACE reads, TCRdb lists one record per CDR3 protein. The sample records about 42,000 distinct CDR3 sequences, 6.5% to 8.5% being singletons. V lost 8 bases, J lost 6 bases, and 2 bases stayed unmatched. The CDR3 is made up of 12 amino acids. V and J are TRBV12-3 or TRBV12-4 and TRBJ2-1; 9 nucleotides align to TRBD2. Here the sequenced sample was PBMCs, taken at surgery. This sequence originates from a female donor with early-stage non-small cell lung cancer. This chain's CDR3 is CASRAGGNEQFF. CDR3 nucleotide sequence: TGTGCCAGCCGAGCGGGGGGCAATGAGCAGTTCTTC.